These 6 T cell receptor beta chains were sequenced from one sample in a study of blood T cell repertoires in COVID-19. Measured with immunoSEQ multiplex PCR; TCRdb has only the in-frame clones, and not every one. The top ten clones hold around 6.5% of a sample with about 200,000 clones, around 86% of them seen once. The sample taken for sequencing was peripheral blood. These receptors all stem from a man aged 60 to 69 who had recovered from COVID-19.

The J gene is TRBJ1-1, the V gene TRBV29-1; TRBD1 matches at 7 bases. The CDR3 is made up of 13 amino acids. The germline V gene has CDR1 SQVTM and CDR2 ANQGSEA. V was clipped by 1 base and J by 7 bases; unmatched bases: 6. This chain's CDR3 is CSVEGDSQFEAFF. The CDR3 bases are TGCAGCGTTGAAGGGGACAGCCAATTTGAAGCTTTCTTT.

This clone was detected only once. V and J are TRBV3-1 (or the pseudogene TRBV3-2) and TRBJ1-6, with 9 bases identical to TRBD1. The CDR3 runs to 16 residues. The germline gives CDR1 LGHDT, CDR2 YNNKEL (reference sequence). V lost 0 bases to trimming and J lost 7 bases; unmatched junction nucleotides: 4. The CDR3 DNA follows: TGTGCCAGCAGCCAAGATAGGGGGACAGGGAATTCACCCCTCCACTTT. Translated, it gives CASSQDRGTGNSPLHF.

The V and J genes are TRBV6-4 and TRBJ1-2, with D tentatively TRBD1 (6 bases). The V gene lost 0 bases and the J gene lost 8 bases, with 13 bases spanning the gap. The CDR3 runs to 14 residues. CDR1 is MRHNA, CDR2 SNTAGT, per germline. The CDR3 DNA reads TGTGCCAGCAGTGACTCGAGACTCAGGGGCGGCTACACCTTC. It translates to CASSDSRLRGGYTF.

The V gene is TRBV6-5, the J gene TRBJ1-2; TRBD1 matches at 9 bases. This CDR3 contains 14 residues. V trimming: 5 bases; J trimming: 7 bases; junction bases outside the gene matches: 8. Germline assignment: CDR1 MNHEY and CDR2 SVGAGI. CDR3 in DNA: TGTGCCAGCAGTCCGAACAGGGGGCAGGGTGGCTACACCTTC. It codes for CASSPNRGQGGYTF.

V gene TRBV27 combines with J gene TRBJ2-7; a weak D match, TRBD1 (6 bases). CDR3 length: 13 amino acids. Trimming left V 5 bases short and J 6 bases short, with 14 bases between. CDR1 is MNHEY and CDR2 is SMNVEV in the germline V gene (reference sequence). The CDR3 here is CASSGQSSREQYF. The CDR3 DNA reads TGTGCCAGCAGTGGACAGTCTTCCCGCGAGCAGTACTTC.

This clone occurred once. The gene calls are TRBV28 and TRBJ1-2, with D possibly TRBD1 on 6 matching bases. V shed 8 bases and J shed 0 bases, with 13 bases lying between them. The germline V gene has CDR1 MDHEN and CDR2 SYDVKM. The CDR3 covers 14 residues. Here the CDR3 DNA reads TGTGCCAGCTGGGCGGACAGTCCTAACTATGGCTACACCTTC. Protein product: CASWADSPNYGYTF.